The T cell receptor (beta chain) described here comes from a study of blood T cell repertoires in COVID-19. Assay used: immunoSEQ multiplex PCR; TCRdb lists only in-frame clones, some missing. The sample includes hundreds of thousands of clones, 87% seen only once; the top ten take 5.5% to 7%. Study members were between roughly 18 and 100 years old and lived in approximately 25 US regions. The CDR3 loop spans 15 amino acids. The V and J ends lost 6 bases and 8 bases, in that order; junction bases with no gene match: 12. The germline gives CDR1 MNHEY, CDR2 SVGAGI. The TCR sequence derives from a woman between 35 and 50 years old who had recovered from COVID-19. This chain connects TRBV6-5 to TRBJ2-2, with TRBD1 identical over 7 bases. Source material: PBMCs or T cells enriched from blood (not recorded which). CDR3 region: CASSSRPRGSGELFF. CDR3 bases: TGTGCCAGCAGCTCGAGGCCCAGGGGGTCGGGGGAGCTGTTTTTT.